This paragraph reports one T cell receptor beta chain. This clonotype appeared once. Its antigen remains unidentified. No much larger clonotype is one base removed from it; base qualities were not supplied. A single read counts as weak evidence. The data are from a study of tumor and adjacent non-tumor tissue in lung cancer (dated by TCRdb to 2017 to 2018). Concerning the study at large: Of the cohort, over 9 patients had adenocarcinoma, 2 had squamous cell carcinoma and 1 had small cell lung cancer. TCRbeta CDR3 sequencing was performed on roughly 27 paired specimens, with one tumor sample and one normal lung sample collected per patient. Sequencing generated a total of 125,075,908 productive TCRbeta reads, averaging roughly 4.4 million reads per sample. The roughly 15 enrolled patients, of whom around 10 were men and 5 were women, were aged about 30 to 80 years and were diagnosed with TNM stage I to III disease. Bulk TCRbeta repertoires were compared between lung tumor tissue and matched distant non-tumor lung tissue obtained from fewer than 16 lung cancer patients. What the research found in general, with its limitations: TCR diversity (inverse Simpson) was significantly higher in tumor than in normal lung tissue (roughly 430 vs 170, P = 0.0075, Mann-Whitney U test). TCR diversity was significantly higher in younger patients, and greater tumor TCR diversity was associated with shorter overall survival and shorter disease-free survival. Peripheral blood was not sequenced, so blood TCRbeta repertoires in these lung cancer patients were not examined. A significantly larger cumulative share of the repertoire was made up by the top 100 clones in normal lung than in tumor tissue. Neither the sequencing platform nor unique molecular identifiers are named or mentioned anywhere in the methods. Only about 14 patients were in the cohort, and the authors stated that larger samples and more detailed clinical data are needed.

RNA was isolated from bulk, unsorted tissue, and RNA quality was assessed with a NanoDrop ND-1000 and an Agilent 2100. The donors were newly diagnosed lung cancer patients admitted for thoracic surgery in China from August to November 2014 who had not received prior chemotherapy. The study excluded patients who had received radiotherapy or chemotherapy before or who had another cancer at the same time. Pieces of surgical tissue measuring about 1-2.1 cm3 were kept in RNAlater solution and held at -80 degrees C until needed. Measured from the cysteine to the phenylalanine, the CDR3 is 16 residues long. CDR3 DNA is the only sequence kept; it has 48 bases, read in frame from the first base. V loses 3 bases, J loses 6 bases, and the germline ends lie 18 bases apart. According to the germline V gene, CDR1 reads MNHNS and CDR2 reads SASEGT. The method was multiplex PCR. The run used an Illumina HiSeq 2500. Following protocols modified from ARM-PCR, the researchers constructed TCRbeta libraries through three rounds of nested PCR with primers (Table S4). Before sequencing, PCR products of 200-500 bp were cut from the gel and purified using the QIAquick gel extraction kit. As for the original processing: Reads were cleaned using Trimmomatic, were merged into complete CDR3 sequences using FLASH, and were assigned to V(D)J germline segments using MiTCR. VDJtools was used to compute clonal diversity as the inverse Simpson's index. Productive reads were defined as in-frame sequences without a premature stop codon. The public reads were quality trimmed at Q25 with fastp and then assembled into clones with MiXCR by TCRdb, keeping productive beta chains. Identical CDR3 protein sequences are pooled into one entry, listed with their most common genes and DNA. The V and J calls were determined by TCRdb, not by the authors. This sample lists approximately 86,000 distinct CDR3 sequences; just under 75% were detected once. The ten most abundant clones make up around 9.5% of the sample.

The sequenced sample was lung tumor tissue. This chain is built from TRBV6-1 and TRBJ1-5, with the D gene call left open. The sequence came from a woman aged 35 to 49 with non-small cell lung cancer. DNA sequence: TGTGCCAGCAGTGACGCGGCAGATCCTGGGTGTCAGCCCCAGCATTTT. Translated, this gives CASSDAADPGCQPQHF.